This TCR beta chain was profiled in a study of blood T cell repertoires in COVID-19. At the level of the study: COVID-19 samples collected from the United States, Italy and Spain covered acute and convalescent phases.

The V gene's germline CDR1 is MNHEY and CDR2 SVGEGT. With 6 bases removed from V and 10 bases from J, the gap between germline ends came to 16 bases. This CDR3 is built from 14 residues. Original processing notes: Amplification of reference gene primers was used by the study to estimate nucleated cell counts. Sequencing was performed with immunoSEQ multiplex PCR; in TCRdb, only in-frame clones are kept and a portion is missing. V, J and clone size were drawn from that table, and D and trimming were deduced from the DNA. The sample records around 150,000 clones, about 81% being singletons. This rearrangement joins TRBV6-2 or TRBV6-3 to TRBJ1-6, with a tentative D call TRBD1 (5 bases). Source material: peripheral blood. This sequence was found in a human donor in a cohort sampled during active COVID-19. The CDR3 region is CASSLLGTNSPLHF. The CDR3, as DNA: TGTGCCAGCAGCCTCCTCGGGACTAACTCACCCCTCCACTTT.